Each of the 19 T cell receptor delta chains below was sequenced from the same sample in a study of gamma-delta chains in newborns, infants, children. TCRdb ran CATT on the reads. The table includes fewer than 14,000 delta-chain clones, around 3.5% detected once. The source material was blood. The receptors here all came from a child who was a newborn, infant or young child, either healthy, febrile or measles-vaccinated (not recorded which).

The V call is TRDV1, the J call TRDJ1; 8 nucleotides line up with TRDD3. Germline V gene data show CDR1 as TSWWSYY and CDR2 as QGS. The V segment lost 1 base and the J segment 3 bases; nucleotides outside the gene matches: 31. The CDR3 loop spans 24 amino acids. CDR3 sequence (DNA): TGTGCTCTTGGGGAACGACGTCCTACGCCCCTCTGTGGGGGATCCGATTTTGTTTCCGATAAACTCATCTTT. It translates to CALGERRPTPLCGGSDFVSDKLIF.

This clone was seen a handful of times. The chain's CDR3 is CACVPYWGSPGFIF. In DNA, the CDR3 is TGTGCCTGTGTCCCGTACTGGGGGTCCCCGGGATTCATCTTT. The chain combines TRDV2 with TRDJ1, with 8 bases aligning to TRDD3. Per germline, CDR1 GEAIGNYY and CDR2 EKD. This CDR3 region has 14 residues. The trim removed 5 bases at V and 12 bases at J, leaving 16 bases unmatched.

This clone was detected a few times. This chain connects TRDV2 to TRDJ2; 9 bases are shared with TRDD3. Per the germline V gene, CDR1 is GEAIGNYY and CDR2 is EKD. V shed 3 bases, J shed 4 bases, and the junction held 8 bases outside the gene matches. The CDR3 sequence is 16 residues long. The CDR3 nucleotides are TGTGCCTGTGACTCTATGACTGGGGGAACGACAGCACAACTCTTCTTT. It translates to CACDSMTGGTTAQLFF.

This clone occurred a few times. The junction and the germline gene differ at one end; a read error may be behind it. The chain is built from TRDV1 and TRDJ1; D is perhaps TRDD3 (5 bases). CDR3 size: 16 residues. Looked up from germline, CDR1 is TSWWSYY and CDR2 is QGS. Here the CDR3 reads CAIGELQSGFTDKLIF. Here the CDR3 DNA reads TGTGCTATTGGGGAACTCCAGTCTGGTTTTACCGATAAACTCATCTTT.

The rearrangement uses TRDV1 and TRDJ4; the match to TRDD3 covers 8 bases. This CDR3 has 20 residues. V lost 1 base, J lost 1 base, and 20 bases stayed unmatched. The germline gives CDR1 TSWWSYY, CDR2 QGS. CDR3 sequence: CALGEPPYTDYWGYHRPLIF. In DNA form, the CDR3 reads TGTGCTCTTGGGGAACCCCCTTATACCGACTACTGGGGATACCACAGACCCCTGATCTTT.

In this sample, this clone turned up a few times. The chain recombines TRDV1 with TRDJ1; 10 nucleotides align to TRDD3. CDR1 is TSWWSYY, CDR2 QGS, per germline. The CDR3 loop spans 16 amino acids. V gave up 5 bases and J gave up 9 bases; unmatched junction bases: 15. The CDR3 bases are TGTGCTCTTGGGCCGCCTTCGGTTCACTGGGGGATCCAACTCATCTTT. The encoded protein is CALGPPSVHWGIQLIF.

This clone was counted between two and nine times. The V and J genes are TRDV1 and TRDJ1, with TRDD3 matching over 9 bases. V dropped 5 bases and J dropped 9; count of bases not matched to a gene: 28. CDR1 is TSWWSYY, CDR2 QGS, per germline. The CDR3 sequence is 20 residues long. CDR3 nucleotides: TGTGCTCTTGGGAATAGATTTCCTACCGGGGATACGGTCACCATTAGACAACTCATCTTT. This encodes CALGNRFPTGDTVTIRQLIF.

By sample fraction, this clone is medium-sized. This chain connects TRDV1 to TRDJ1, with D hard to call. Per germline, CDR1 TSWWSYY and CDR2 QGS. CDR3 length: 13 residues. V dropped 5 bases and J dropped 0 bases, with 7 bases sitting between them. Written as DNA, the CDR3 is TGTGCTCTTGGGACGACGCACACCGATAAACTCATCTTT. It encodes CALGTTHTDKLIF.

This clone was seen a few times. The chain combines TRDV1 with TRDJ3, with D maybe TRDD2 (6 bases). Germline assignment: CDR1 TSWWSYY and CDR2 QGS. With 5 bases removed from V and 2 bases from J, the gap between germline ends came to 25 bases. The CDR3 is 21 amino acids. The CDR3 is CALGSPLLQGVYPWDTRQMFF. The CDR3 coding sequence is TGTGCTCTTGGGTCCCCCCTCCTACAGGGCGTATATCCCTGGGACACCCGACAGATGTTTTTC.

The chain joins TRDV1 to TRDJ1, with 10 positions matching TRDD3. Losses at the gene ends were 6 bases for V and 0 bases for J; bases not matched to a gene: 31. CDR3 length equals 24 residues. Germline CDR1 is TSWWSYY and CDR2 is QGS. The CDR3 coding sequence is TGTGCTCTTGGACCATCACCGAGACCCGGCTACTGGGGGATTTTTGGGGGCCACACCGATAAACTCATCTTT. Protein sequence: CALGPSPRPGYWGIFGGHTDKLIF.

The rearrangement joins TRDV1 to TRDJ1; TRDD3 matches 11 bases. Germline lookup yields CDR1 TSWWSYY and CDR2 QGS. V shed 4 bases, J shed 0 bases, and the junction held 28 bases outside the gene matches. The CDR3 covers 24 residues. The CDR3 DNA follows: TGTGCTCTTGGGGCTCCCAGGGGCCCTTCACCCTACTGGGGGATAAGACCGAACACCGATAAACTCATCTTT. This sequence encodes CALGAPRGPSPYWGIRPNTDKLIF.

About this clone itself: TCRdb lists a protein that is different at residue 3 from the translated DNA; the protein given here uses the DNA translation. This chain links TRDV2 with TRDJ3, with 7 bases matching TRDD3. CDR1 and CDR2 (germline): GEAIGNYY, EKD. This CDR3 comprises 18 residues. The CDR3 region has the DNA TGTGCCTTTGACGCGGTTTGGGGGACTTCCTGGGACACCCGACAGATGTTTTTC. Amino acid sequence: CAFDAVWGTSWDTRQMFF.

The J gene is TRDJ1; the V gene was not called; the table's TRDD3 call for D was not verified on the DNA. The CDR3 sequence is 19 residues long. CDR3 region: CACDTIVLGDTSHEGKLIF. In DNA, the CDR3 is TGTGCCTGTGACACCATCGTACTGGGGGATACGTCGCATGAGGGAAAACTCATCTTT.

The J gene is TRDJ2, the V gene TRDV2; the match to TRDD3 covers 10 bases. This CDR3 region has 15 residues. The V segment lost 0 bases and the J segment 6 bases; nucleotides outside the gene matches: 3. Per germline, CDR1 GEAIGNYY and CDR2 EKD. CDR3 residues: CACDTLGDTPAQLFF. The CDR3 region has the DNA TGTGCCTGTGACACCTTGGGGGATACTCCAGCACAACTCTTCTTT.

The rearrangement joins TRDV1 to TRDJ1, with a weak D call TRDD3 (5 bases). CDR1 and CDR2 from the germline V gene are TSWWSYY and QGS. Trimming stripped 2 bases from V and 0 bases from J, with 25 bases between. This CDR3 comprises 20 residues. In nucleotides, the CDR3 is TGTGCTCTTGGGGAAATCTACCCTGGGATCCACAGGGCCGACACCGATAAACTCATCTTT. Its protein is CALGEIYPGIHRADTDKLIF.

The chain links TRDV1 to TRDJ3; the D is unclear. There are 17 residues in the CDR3. Germline CDR1 TSWWSYY, CDR2 QGS. Trimming pared 1 base from V and 5 bases from J, leaving 12 bases between. In DNA, the CDR3 is TGTGCTCTTGGGGAACCCCCCCTGCGGCGGGACACCCGACAGATGTTTTTC. It translates to CALGEPPLRRDTRQMFF.

The chain is built from TRDV2 and TRDJ1; 9 nucleotides align to TRDD3. The CDR3 sequence is 16 residues long. Germline CDR1 GEAIGNYY, CDR2 EKD. Trimming removed 0 bases from V and 10 bases from J; junction bases left unmatched: 14. This CDR3 is CACDTVGSPGDTGLIF. The CDR3 DNA reads TGTGCCTGTGACACCGTTGGGAGTCCGGGGGATACAGGACTCATCTTT.

This clone was recorded a few times. This chain links TRDV2 with TRDJ1, with TRDD3 identical over 8 bases. This CDR3 spans 14 amino acids. CDR1 GEAIGNYY and CDR2 EKD come from the germline V gene. The ends lost 0 bases at V and 3 bases at J; junction bases unmatched: 2. The CDR3 nucleotides are TGTGCCTGTGACACCGTTGGGGGATCCGATAAACTCATCTTT. This encodes CACDTVGGSDKLIF.

This clone was counted between two and nine times. The genes are TRDV1 and TRDJ2; D is perhaps TRDD3 (5 bases). This CDR3 spans 21 amino acids. Germline V gives CDR1 TSWWSYY, CDR2 QGS. Deletions cut 1 base from V and 0 bases from J, with 24 bases between. In DNA, the CDR3 is TGTGCTCTTGGGGAACCCCGGGGAAAGGGGGTCCTGTTCTCTTTGACAGCACAACTCTTCTTT. Translated: CALGEPRGKGVLFSLTAQLFF.